The source of this T cell receptor beta chain is a study of T cell repertoires in cytomegalovirus infection. Study context: In public TCR beta signatures, there were indications of both CMV infection and matching HLA type. Study outcomes and limitations: The ex vivo response showed dominance by HLA-C-restricted CMV-specific TCR beta clonotypes. Individuals carrying CMV plus the relevant HLA were identified by cumulative frequency of public TCR beta families.

Germline assignment: CDR1 LNHDA and CDR2 SQIVND (reference sequence). Trimming at V came to 5 bases and at J to 0 bases, leaving 13 bases not matched to a gene. The CDR3 is made up of 19 amino acids. TCRdb re-called the reads through MiXCR, storing one row per CDR3 protein. This table holds 310,000 or so distinct CDR3 sequences, around 10% found once. This clonotype was recorded many times. Antigen unknown. Sequenced material: PBMCs. This sequence joins TRBV19 and TRBJ2-6; 7 nucleotides agree with TRBD1. This clonotype was obtained from a human donor in good health (CMV status not recorded). Some clones in this sample may be carry-over from other donors' samples. The CDR3 bases are TGTGCCAGTAGTGCGACTCCCGGGACAGACCCCTCTGGGGCCAACGTCCTGACTTTC. Its protein is CASSATPGTDPSGANVLTF.